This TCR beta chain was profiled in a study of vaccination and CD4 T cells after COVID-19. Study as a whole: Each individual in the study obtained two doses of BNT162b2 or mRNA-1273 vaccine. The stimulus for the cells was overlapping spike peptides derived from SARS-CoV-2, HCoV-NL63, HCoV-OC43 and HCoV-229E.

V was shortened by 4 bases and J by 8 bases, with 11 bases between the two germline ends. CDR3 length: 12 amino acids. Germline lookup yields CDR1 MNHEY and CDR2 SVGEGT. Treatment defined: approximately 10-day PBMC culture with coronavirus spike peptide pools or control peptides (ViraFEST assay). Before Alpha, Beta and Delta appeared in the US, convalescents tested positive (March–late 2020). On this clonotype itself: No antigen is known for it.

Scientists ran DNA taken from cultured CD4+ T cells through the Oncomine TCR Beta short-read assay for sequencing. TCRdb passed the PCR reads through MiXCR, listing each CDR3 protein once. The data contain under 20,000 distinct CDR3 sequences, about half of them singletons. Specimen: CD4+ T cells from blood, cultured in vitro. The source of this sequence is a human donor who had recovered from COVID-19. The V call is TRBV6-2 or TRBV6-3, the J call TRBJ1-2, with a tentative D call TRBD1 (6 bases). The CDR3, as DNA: TGTGCCAGCAGTTTCCCAGGGGAAGGCTACACCTTC. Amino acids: CASSFPGEGYTF.